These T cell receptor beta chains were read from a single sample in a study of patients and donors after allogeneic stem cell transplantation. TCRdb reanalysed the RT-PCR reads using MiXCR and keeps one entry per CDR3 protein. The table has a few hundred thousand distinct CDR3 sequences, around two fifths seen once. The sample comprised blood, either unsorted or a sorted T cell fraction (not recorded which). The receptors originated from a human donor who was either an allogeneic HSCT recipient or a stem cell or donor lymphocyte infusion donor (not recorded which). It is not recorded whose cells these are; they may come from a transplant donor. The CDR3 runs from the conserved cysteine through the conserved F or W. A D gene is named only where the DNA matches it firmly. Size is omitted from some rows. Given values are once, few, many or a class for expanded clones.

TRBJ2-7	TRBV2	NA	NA	CASSESRGHHYEQYF	TGTGCCAGCAGTGAATCCCGGGGACATCACTACGAGCAGTACTTC
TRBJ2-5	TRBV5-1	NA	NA	CASSFPDSRQETQYF	TGCGCCAGCAGCTTCCCAGACAGCCGACAAGAGACCCAGTACTTC
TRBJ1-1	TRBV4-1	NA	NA	CASSQDRRNTEAFF	TGCGCCAGCAGCCAAGACCGGAGGAACACTGAAGCTTTCTTT
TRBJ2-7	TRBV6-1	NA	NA	CASSDPRPLSYEQYF	TGTGCCAGCAGTGATCCGCGTCCCCTCTCCTACGAGCAGTACTTC
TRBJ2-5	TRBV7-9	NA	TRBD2	CASGSGIQETQYF	TGTGCCAGCGGTAGCGGGATTCAAGAGACCCAGTACTTC
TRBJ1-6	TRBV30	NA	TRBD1	CAWTGDRGIDSPLHF	TGTGCCTGGACCGGGGACAGGGGAATAGATTCACCCCTCCACTTT
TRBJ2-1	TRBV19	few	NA	CASSIKARGLGEQFF	TGTGCCAGTAGTATAAAGGCTAGGGGTTTGGGTGAGCAGTTCTTC
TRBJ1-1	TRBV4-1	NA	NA	CASSQGSEVMGEAFF	TGCGCCAGCAGCCAGGGGTCGGAGGTGATGGGTGAAGCTTTCTTT
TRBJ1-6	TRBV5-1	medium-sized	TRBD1	CASSSGQGDSPLHF	TGCGCCAGCAGCTCCGGACAGGGGGATTCACCCCTCCACTTT
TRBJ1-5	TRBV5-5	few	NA	CASSPGANNQPQHF	TGTGCCAGCAGCCCCGGGGCTAACAATCAGCCCCAGCATTTT
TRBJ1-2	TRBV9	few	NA	CASSVRAEANYGYTF	TGTGCCAGCAGCGTGCGGGCGGAAGCTAACTATGGCTACACCTTC
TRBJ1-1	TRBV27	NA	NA	CASIHRASNEAFF	TGTGCCAGCATCCACAGGGCATCCAATGAAGCTTTCTTT
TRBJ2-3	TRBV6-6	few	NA	CASSPRTSDTQYF	TGTGCCAGCAGTCCTCGGACTTCGGATACGCAGTATTTT
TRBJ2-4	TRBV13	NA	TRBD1	CASSLGPGTEKNIQYF	TGTGCCAGCAGCTTAGGCCCCGGGACAGAAAAAAACATTCAGTACTTC
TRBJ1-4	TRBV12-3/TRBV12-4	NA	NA	CASSFRRANELFF	TGTGCCAGCAGTTTTCGCCGGGCTAATGAACTGTTTTTT
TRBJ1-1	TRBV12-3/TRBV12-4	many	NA	CASSLARMNTEAFF	TGTGCCAGCAGTCTAGCACGGATGAACACTGAAGCTTTCTTT
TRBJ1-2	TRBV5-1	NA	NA	CASSITGVNYGYTF	TGCGCCAGCAGCATTACGGGGGTAAACTATGGCTACACCTTC
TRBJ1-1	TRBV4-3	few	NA	CASRNTQVNTEAFF	TGCGCCAGCAGGAACACTCAAGTGAACACTGAAGCTTTCTTT
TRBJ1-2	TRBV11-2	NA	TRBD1	CASSFDRVQGGYTF	TGTGCCAGCAGCTTTGACAGGGTACAGGGTGGCTACACCTTC
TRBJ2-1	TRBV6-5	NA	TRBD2	CASSYSISGGAGEQFF	TGTGCCAGCAGTTACTCGATTAGCGGGGGGGCCGGTGAGCAGTTCTTC
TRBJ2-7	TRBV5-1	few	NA	CASSLLQTTGQYF	TGCGCCAGCAGCTTACTACAGACAACGGGGCAGTACTTC
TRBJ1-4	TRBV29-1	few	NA	CSVEDQGSGEKLFF	TGCAGCGTTGAAGATCAGGGCTCGGGGGAAAAACTGTTTTTT
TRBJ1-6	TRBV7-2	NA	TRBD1	CASSLRQGASPLHF	TGTGCCAGCAGCTTACGACAGGGGGCTTCACCCCTCCACTTT
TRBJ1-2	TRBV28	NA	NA	CASSLGRENYGYTF	TGTGCCAGCAGTTTGGGCAGGGAGAACTATGGCTACACCTTC
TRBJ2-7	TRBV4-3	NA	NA	CASSQTWGPGKQYF	TGCGCCAGCAGCCAGACATGGGGGCCGGGAAAGCAGTACTTC
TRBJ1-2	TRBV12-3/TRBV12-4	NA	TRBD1	CASSLGVGGAYGYTF	TGTGCCAGCAGTTTAGGGGTAGGGGGCGCCTATGGCTACACCTTC
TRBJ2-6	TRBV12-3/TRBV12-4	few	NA	CASSWDGSSGANVLTF	TGTGCCAGCAGTTGGGACGGCAGCTCTGGGGCCAACGTCCTGACTTTC
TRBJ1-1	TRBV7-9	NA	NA	CASSLVGFTTEAFF	TGTGCCAGCAGCTTAGTTGGGTTTACCACTGAAGCTTTCTTT
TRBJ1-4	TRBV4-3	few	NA	CASSQERRMASGLFF	TGCGCCAGCAGCCAAGAAAGGAGGATGGCCTCCGGACTGTTTTTT
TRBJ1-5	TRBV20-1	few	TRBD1	CSAYLGTGDQPQHF	TGCAGTGCTTATCTAGGGACAGGGGATCAGCCCCAGCATTTT
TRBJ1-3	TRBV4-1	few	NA	CASSQRDFGNTIYF	TGCGCCAGCAGCCAACGGGACTTTGGAAACACCATATATTTT
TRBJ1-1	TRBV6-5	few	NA	CASRMNGRNTEAFF	TGTGCCAGCAGGATGAATGGGCGGAACACTGAAGCTTTCTTT
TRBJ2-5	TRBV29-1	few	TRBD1	CSGSRTGQETQYF	TGCAGCGGGAGCCGGACAGGGCAAGAGACCCAGTACTTC
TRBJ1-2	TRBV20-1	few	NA	CSARNTNYGYTF	TGCAGTGCTAGAAACACGAACTATGGCTACACCTTC
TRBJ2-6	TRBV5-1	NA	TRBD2	CASSPWTSGGYSGANVLTF	TGCGCCAGCAGCCCGTGGACTAGCGGGGGGTACTCTGGGGCCAACGTCCTGACTTTC
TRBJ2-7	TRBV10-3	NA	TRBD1	CAINPGTASYEQYF	TGTGCCATCAACCCCGGGACAGCCTCCTACGAGCAGTACTTC
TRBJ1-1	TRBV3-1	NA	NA	CASSLKRQTEAFF	TGTGCCAGCAGCCTCAAGAGGCAGACCGAAGCTTTCTTT
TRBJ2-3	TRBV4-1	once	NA	CASSQVRDWSTDTQYF	TGCGCCAGCAGCCAAGTAAGGGACTGGAGCACAGATACGCAGTATTTT
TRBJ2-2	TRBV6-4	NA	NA	CASSKRTGNTGELFF	TGTGCCAGCAGTAAGAGGACGGGGAACACCGGGGAGCTGTTTTTT
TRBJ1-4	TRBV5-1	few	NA	CASSIRARAIGNEKLFF	TGCGCCAGCAGCATACGCGCCAGGGCGATCGGTAATGAAAAACTGTTTTTT
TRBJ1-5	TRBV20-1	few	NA	CSASTEAVFSNQPQHF	TGCAGTGCTAGCACCGAAGCAGTATTCAGCAATCAGCCCCAGCATTTT
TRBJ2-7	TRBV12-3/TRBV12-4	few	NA	CASSFRGPWEQYF	TGTGCCAGCAGTTTTCGGGGTCCCTGGGAGCAGTACTTC
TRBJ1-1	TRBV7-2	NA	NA	CASSLSTGAEAFF	TGTGCCAGCAGCTTGTCGACAGGAGCTGAAGCTTTCTTT
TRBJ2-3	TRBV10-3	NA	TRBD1	CAISPTQGGLTDTQYF	TGTGCCATCTCACCAACACAGGGGGGCCTCACAGATACGCAGTATTTT
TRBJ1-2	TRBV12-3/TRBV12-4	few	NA	CASSPTALAYGYTF	TGTGCCAGCAGTCCGACAGCCCTAGCCTATGGCTACACCTTC
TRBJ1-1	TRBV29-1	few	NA	CSVSGVQGEAFF	TGCAGCGTCTCCGGGGTGCAGGGTGAAGCTTTCTTT
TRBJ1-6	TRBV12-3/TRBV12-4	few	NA	CASSFPGSPLHF	TGTGCCAGCAGTTTTCCCGGCTCACCCCTCCACTTT
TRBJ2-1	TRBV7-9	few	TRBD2	CASSSQRGRTYNEQFF	TGTGCCAGCAGCTCCCAGCGGGGGCGCACTTACAATGAGCAGTTCTTC